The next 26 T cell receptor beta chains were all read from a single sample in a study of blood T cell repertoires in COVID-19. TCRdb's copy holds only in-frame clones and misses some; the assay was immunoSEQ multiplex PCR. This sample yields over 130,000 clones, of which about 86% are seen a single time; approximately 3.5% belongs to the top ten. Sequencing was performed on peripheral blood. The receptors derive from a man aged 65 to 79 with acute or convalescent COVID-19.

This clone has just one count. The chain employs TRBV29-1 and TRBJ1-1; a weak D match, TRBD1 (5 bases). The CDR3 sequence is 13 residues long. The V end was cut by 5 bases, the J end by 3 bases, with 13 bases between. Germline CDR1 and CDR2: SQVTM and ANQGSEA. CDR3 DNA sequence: TGCAGCGTTCGCTGGCAGGGCGACACTGAAGCTTTCTTT. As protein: CSVRWQGDTEAFF.

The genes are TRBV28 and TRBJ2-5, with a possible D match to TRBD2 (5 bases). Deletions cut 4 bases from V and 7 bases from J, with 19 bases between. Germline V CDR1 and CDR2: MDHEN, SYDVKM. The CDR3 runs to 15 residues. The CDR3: CASSSSGTEGGTQYF. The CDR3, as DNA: TGTGCCAGCAGTTCATCGGGAACTGAGGGTGGGACCCAGTACTTC.

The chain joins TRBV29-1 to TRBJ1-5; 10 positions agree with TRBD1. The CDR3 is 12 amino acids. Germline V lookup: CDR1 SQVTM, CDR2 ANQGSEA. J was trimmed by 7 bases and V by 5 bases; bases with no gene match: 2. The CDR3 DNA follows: TGCAGCGTTCGGACAGGGGGGCAGCCCCAGCATTTT. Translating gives CSVRTGGQPQHF.

The CDR3 reads CASTLGIGTHTEAFF. The CDR3 DNA is TGTGCCAGTACCCTTGGGATCGGGACTCACACTGAAGCTTTCTTT. The chain combines TRBV19 with TRBJ1-1, with a weak D call TRBD1 (5 bases). Trimming took off 7 bases at V and 3 bases at J, with 18 bases between the two ends. The CDR3 spans 15 residues. Germline V CDR1 and CDR2: LNHDA, SQIVND (reference sequence).

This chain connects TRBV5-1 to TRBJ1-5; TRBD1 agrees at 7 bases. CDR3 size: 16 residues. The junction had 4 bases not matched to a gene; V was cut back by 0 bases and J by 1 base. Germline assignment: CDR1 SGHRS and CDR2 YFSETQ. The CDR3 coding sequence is TGCGCCAGCAGCTTGGGGTCAGGGGGGAGCAATCAGCCCCAGCATTTT. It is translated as CASSLGSGGSNQPQHF.

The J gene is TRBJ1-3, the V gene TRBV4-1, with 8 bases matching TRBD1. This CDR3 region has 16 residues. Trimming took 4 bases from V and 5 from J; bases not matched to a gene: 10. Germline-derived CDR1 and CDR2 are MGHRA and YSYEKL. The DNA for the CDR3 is TGCGCCAGCAGCCCTTCTGCGACAGGGGAGCGAAACACCATATATTTT. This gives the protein CASSPSATGERNTIYF.

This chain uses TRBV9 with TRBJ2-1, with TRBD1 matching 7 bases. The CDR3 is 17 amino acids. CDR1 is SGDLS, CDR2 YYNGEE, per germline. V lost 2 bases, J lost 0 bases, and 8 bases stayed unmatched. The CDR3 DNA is TGTGCCAGCAGCGTTACAGGCAGGGGGAGCTCCTACAATGAGCAGTTCTTC. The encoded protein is CASSVTGRGSSYNEQFF.

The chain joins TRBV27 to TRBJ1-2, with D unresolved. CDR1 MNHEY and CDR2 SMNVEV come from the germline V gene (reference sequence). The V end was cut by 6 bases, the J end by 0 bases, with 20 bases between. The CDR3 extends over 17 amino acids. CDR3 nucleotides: TGTGCCAGCAGCCTGAGAAAGGGAGGCACCGCTAACTATGGCTACACCTTC. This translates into CASSLRKGGTANYGYTF.

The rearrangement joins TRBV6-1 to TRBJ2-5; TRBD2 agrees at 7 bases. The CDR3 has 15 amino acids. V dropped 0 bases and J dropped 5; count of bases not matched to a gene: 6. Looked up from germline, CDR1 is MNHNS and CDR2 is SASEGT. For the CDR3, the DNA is TGTGCCAGCAGTGAAGCGGGAGGGGTCGAGGAGACCCAGTACTTC. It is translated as CASSEAGGVEETQYF.

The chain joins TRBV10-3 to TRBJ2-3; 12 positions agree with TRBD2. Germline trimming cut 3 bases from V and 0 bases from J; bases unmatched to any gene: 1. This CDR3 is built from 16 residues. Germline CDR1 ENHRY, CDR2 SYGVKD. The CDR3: CAISDGTSGSTDTQYF. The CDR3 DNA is TGTGCCATCAGTGACGGGACTAGCGGGAGCACAGATACGCAGTATTTT.

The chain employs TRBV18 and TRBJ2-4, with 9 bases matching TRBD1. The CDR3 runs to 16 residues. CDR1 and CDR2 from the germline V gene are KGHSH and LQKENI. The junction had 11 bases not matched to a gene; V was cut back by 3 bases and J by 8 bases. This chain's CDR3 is CASSPGPGQGEYIQYF. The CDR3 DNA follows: TGTGCCAGCTCACCGGGGCCGGGACAGGGAGAGTACATTCAGTACTTC.

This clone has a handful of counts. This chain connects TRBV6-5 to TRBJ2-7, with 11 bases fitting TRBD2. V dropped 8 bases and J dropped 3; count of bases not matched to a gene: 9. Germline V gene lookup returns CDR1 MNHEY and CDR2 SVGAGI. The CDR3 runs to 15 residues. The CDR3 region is CASSGIAGGLYEQYF. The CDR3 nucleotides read TGTGCCAGCTCGGGTATAGCGGGAGGGCTCTACGAGCAGTACTTC.

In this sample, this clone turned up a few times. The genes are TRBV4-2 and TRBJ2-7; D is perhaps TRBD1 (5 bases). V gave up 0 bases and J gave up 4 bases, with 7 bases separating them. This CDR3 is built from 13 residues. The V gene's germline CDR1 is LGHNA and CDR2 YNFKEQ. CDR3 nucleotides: TGTGCCAGCAGCCAAGATCAGGGTTACGAGCAGTACTTC. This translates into CASSQDQGYEQYF.

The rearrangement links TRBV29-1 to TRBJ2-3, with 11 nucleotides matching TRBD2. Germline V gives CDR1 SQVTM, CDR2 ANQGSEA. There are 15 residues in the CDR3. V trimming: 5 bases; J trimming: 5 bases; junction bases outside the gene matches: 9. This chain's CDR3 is CSVRIAGGEGDTQYF. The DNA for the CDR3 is TGCAGCGTTCGAATAGCGGGAGGGGAGGGAGATACGCAGTATTTT.

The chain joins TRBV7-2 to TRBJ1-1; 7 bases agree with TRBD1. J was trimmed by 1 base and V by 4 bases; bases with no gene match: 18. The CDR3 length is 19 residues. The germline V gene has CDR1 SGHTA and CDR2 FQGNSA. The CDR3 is CASSSTRQDRARWNTEAFF. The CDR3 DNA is TGTGCCAGCAGCTCCACCCGACAAGACAGGGCTAGGTGGAACACTGAAGCTTTCTTT.

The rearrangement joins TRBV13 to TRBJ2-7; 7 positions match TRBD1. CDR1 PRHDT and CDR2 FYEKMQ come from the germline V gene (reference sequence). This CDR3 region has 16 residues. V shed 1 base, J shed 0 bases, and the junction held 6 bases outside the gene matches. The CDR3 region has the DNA TGTGCCAGCAGCTTAGAGGGGGCTTTCCCCTCCTACGAGCAGTACTTC. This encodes CASSLEGAFPSYEQYF.

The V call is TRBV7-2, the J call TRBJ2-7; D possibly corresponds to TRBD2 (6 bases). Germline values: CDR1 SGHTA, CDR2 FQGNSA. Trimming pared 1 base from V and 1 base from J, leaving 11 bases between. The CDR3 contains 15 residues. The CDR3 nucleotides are TGTGCCAGCAGCTTAGGCCCGGGAGATTCCTACGAGCAGTACTTC. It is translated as CASSLGPGDSYEQYF.

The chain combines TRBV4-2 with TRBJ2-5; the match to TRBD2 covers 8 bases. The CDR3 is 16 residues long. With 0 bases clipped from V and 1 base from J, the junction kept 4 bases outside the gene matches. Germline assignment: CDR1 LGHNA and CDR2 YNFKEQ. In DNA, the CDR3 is TGTGCCAGCAGCCAAGATTTTAGCGGGATCCAAGAGACCCAGTACTTC. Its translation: CASSQDFSGIQETQYF.

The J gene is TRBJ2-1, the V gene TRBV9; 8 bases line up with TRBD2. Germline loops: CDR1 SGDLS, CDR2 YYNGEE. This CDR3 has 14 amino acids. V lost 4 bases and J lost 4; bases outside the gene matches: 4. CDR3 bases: TGTGCCAGCAGCTCTGGACTAGCTTACAATGAGCAGTTCTTC. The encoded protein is CASSSGLAYNEQFF.

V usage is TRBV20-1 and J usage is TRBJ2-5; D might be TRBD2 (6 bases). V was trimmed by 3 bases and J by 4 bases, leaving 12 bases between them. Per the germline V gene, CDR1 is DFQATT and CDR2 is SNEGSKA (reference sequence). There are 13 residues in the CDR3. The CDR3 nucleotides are TGCAGTGCTAGTCCCGGGAGTACAGAGACCCAGTACTTC. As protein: CSASPGSTETQYF.

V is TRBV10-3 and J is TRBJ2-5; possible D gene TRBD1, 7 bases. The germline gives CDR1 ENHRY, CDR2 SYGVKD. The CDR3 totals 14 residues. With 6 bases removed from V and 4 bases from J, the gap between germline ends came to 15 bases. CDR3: CAISTGEDRETQYF. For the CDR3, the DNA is TGTGCCATCAGCACAGGGGAGGACCGAGAGACCCAGTACTTC.

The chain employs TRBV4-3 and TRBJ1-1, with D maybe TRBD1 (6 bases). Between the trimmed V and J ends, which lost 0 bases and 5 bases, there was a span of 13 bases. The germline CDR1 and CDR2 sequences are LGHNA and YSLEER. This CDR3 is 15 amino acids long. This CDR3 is CASSQDRGGRTEAFF. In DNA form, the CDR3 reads TGCGCCAGCAGCCAAGATAGAGGGGGTCGGACTGAAGCTTTCTTT.

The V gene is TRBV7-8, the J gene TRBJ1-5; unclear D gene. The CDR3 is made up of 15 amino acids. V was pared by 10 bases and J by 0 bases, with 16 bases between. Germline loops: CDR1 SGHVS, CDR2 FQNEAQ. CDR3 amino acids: CATQRGPDSNQPQHF. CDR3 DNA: TGTGCCACCCAACGCGGTCCGGATAGCAATCAGCCCCAGCATTTT.

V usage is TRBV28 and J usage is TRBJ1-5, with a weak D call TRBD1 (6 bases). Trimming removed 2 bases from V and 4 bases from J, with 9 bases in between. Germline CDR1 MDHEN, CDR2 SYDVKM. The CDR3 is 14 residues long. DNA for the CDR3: TGTGCCAGCAGTTTAACAGGGAGAAATCAGCCCCAGCATTTT. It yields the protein CASSLTGRNQPQHF.

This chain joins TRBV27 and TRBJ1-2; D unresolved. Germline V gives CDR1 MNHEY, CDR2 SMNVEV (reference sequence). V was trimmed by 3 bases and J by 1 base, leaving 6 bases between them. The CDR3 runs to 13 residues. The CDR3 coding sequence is TGTGCCAGCAGTTTTGCGTTTAACTATGGCTACACCTTC. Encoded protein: CASSFAFNYGYTF.

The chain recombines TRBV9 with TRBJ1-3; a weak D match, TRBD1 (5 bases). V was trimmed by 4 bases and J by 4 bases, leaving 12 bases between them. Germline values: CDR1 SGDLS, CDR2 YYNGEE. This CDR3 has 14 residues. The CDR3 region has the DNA TGTGCCAGCAGCCAAGACAGTCCCGGAAACACCATATATTTT. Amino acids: CASSQDSPGNTIYF. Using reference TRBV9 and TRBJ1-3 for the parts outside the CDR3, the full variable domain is DSGVTQTPKHLITATGQRVTLRCSPRSGDLSVYWYQQSLDQGLQFLIQYYNGEERAKGNILERFSAQQFPDLHSELNLSSLELGDSALYFCASSQDSPGNTIYFGEGSWLTVV.